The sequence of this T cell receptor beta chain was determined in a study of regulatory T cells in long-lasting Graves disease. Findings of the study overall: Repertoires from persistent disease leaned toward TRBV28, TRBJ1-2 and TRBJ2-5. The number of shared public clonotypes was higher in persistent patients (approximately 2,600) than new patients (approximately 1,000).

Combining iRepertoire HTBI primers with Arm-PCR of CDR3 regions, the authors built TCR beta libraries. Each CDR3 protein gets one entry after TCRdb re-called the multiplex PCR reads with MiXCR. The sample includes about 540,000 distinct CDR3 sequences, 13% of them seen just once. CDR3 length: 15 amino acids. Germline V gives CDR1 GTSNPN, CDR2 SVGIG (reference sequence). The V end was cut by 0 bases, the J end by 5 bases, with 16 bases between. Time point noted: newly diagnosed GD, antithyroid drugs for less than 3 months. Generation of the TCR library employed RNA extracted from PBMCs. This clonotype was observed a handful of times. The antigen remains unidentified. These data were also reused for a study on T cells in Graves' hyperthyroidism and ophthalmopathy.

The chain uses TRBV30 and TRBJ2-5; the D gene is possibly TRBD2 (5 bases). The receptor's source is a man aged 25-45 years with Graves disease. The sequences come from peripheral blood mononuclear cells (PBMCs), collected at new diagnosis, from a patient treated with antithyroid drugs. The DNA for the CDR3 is TGTGCCTGGAGTGTACTACGAGGGTTGGGGGAGACCCAGTACTTC. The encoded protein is CAWSVLRGLGETQYF. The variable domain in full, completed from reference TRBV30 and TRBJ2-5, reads SQTIHQWPATLVQPVGSPLSLECTVEGTSNPNLYWYRQAAGRGLQLLFYSVGIGQISSEVPQNLSASRPQDRQFILSSKKLLLSDSGFYLCAWSVLRGLGETQYFGPGTRLLVL.